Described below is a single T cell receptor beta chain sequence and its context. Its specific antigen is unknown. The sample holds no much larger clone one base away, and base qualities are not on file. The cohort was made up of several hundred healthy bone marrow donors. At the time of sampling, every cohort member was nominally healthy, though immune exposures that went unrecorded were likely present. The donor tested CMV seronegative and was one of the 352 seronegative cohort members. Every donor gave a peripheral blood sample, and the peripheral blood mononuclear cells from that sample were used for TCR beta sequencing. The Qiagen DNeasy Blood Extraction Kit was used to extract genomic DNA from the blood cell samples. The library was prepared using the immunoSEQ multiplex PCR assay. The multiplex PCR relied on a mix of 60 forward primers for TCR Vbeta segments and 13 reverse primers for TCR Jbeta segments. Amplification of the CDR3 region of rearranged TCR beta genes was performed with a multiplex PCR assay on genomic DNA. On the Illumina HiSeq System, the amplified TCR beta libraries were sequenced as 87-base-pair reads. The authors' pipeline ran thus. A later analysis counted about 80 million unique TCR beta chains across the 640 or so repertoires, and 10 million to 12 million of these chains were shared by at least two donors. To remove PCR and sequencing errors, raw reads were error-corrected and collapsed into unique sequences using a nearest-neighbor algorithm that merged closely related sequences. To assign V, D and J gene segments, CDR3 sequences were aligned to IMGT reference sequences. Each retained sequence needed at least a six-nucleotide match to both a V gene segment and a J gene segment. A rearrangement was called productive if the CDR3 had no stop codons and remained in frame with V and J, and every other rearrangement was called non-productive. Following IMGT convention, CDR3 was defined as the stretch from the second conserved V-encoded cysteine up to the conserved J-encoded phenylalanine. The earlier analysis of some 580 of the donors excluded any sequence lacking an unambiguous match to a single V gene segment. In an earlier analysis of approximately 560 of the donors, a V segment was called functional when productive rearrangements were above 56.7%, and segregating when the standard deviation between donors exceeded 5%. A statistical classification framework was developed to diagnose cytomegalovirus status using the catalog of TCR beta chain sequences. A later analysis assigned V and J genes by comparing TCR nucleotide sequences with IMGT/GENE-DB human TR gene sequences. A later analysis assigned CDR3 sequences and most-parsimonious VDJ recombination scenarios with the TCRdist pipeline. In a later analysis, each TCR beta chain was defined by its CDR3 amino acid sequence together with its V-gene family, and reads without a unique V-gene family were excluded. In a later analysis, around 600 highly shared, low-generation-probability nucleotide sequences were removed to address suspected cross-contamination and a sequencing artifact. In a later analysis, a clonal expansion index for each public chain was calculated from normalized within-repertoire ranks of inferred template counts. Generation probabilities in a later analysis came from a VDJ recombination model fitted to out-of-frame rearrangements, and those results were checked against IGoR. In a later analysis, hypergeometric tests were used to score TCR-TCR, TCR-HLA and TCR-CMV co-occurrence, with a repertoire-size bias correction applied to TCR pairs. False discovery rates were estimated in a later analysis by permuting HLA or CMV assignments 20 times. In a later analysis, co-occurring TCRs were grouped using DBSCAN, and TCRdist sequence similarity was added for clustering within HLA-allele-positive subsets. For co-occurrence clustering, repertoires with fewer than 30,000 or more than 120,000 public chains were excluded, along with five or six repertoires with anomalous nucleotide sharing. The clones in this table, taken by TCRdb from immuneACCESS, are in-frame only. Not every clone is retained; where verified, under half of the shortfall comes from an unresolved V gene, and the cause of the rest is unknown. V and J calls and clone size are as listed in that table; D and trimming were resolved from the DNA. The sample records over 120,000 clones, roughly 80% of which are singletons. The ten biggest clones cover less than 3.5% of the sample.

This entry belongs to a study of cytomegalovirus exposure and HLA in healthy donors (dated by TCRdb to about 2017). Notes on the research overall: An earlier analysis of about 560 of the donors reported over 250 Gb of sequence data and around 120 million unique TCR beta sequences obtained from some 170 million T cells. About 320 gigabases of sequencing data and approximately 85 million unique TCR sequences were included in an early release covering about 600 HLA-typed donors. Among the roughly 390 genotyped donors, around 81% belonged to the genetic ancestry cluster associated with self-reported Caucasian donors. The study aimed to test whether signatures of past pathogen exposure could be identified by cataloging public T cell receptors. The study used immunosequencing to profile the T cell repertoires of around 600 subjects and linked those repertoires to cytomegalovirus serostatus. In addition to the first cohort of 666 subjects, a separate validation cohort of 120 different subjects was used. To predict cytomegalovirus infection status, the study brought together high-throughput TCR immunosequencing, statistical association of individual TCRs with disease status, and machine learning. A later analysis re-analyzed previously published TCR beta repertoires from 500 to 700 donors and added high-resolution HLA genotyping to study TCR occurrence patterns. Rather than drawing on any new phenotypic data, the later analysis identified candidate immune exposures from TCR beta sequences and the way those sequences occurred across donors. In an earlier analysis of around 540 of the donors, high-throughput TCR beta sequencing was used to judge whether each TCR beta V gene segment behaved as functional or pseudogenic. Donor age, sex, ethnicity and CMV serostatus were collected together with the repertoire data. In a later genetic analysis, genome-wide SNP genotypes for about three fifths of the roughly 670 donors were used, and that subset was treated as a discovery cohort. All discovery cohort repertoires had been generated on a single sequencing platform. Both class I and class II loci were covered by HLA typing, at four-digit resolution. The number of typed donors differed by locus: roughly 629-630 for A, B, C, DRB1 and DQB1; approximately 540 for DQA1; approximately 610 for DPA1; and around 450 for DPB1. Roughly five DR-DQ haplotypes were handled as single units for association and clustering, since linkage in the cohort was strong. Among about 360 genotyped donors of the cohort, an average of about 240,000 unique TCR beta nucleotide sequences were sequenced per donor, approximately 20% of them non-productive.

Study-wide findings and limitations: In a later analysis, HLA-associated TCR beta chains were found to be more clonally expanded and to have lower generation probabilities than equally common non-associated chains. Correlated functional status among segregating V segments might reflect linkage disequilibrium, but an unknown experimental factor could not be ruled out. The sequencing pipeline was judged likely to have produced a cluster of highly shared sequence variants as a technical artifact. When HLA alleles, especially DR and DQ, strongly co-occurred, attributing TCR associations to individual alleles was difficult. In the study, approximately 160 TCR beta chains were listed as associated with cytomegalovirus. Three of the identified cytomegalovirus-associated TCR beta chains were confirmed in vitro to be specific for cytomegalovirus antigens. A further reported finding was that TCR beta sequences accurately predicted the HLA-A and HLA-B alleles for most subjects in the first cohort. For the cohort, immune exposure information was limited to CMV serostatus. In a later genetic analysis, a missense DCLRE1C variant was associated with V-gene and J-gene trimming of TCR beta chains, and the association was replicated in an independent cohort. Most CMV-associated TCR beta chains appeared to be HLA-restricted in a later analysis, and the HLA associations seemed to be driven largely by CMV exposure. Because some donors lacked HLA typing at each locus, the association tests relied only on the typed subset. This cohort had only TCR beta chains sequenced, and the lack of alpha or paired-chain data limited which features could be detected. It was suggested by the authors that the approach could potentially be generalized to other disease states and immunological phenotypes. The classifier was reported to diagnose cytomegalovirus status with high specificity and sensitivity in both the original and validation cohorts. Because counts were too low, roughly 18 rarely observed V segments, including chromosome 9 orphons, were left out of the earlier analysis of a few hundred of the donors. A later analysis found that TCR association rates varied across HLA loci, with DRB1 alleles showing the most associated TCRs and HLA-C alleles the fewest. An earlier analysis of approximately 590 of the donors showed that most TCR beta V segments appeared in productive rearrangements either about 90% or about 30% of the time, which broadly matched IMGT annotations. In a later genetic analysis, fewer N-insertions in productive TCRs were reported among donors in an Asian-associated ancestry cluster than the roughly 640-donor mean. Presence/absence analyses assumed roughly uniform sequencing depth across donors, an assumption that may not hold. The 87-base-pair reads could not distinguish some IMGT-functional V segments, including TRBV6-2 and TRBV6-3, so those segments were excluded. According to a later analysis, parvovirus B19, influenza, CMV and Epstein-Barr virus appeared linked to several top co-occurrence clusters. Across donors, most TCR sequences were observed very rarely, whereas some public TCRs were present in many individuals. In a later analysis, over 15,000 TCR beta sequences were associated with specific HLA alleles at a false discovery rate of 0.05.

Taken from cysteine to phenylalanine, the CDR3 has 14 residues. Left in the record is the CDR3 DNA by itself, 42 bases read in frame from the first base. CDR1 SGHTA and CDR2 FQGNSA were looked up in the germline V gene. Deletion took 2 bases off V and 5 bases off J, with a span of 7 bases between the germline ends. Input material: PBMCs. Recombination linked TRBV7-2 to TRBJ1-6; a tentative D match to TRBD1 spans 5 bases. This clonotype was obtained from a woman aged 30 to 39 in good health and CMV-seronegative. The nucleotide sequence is TGTGCCAGCAGCTTACAGGGCCATAATTCACCCCTCCACTTT. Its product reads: CASSLQGHNSPLHF.